The clone carrying this T cell receptor beta chain has just a few counts. Looked up from germline, CDR1 is LNHNV and CDR2 is YYDKDF (reference sequence). V gave up 2 bases and J gave up 4 bases; unmatched junction bases: 7. The CDR3 sequence is 16 residues long. These data are taken from a study of patients and donors after allogeneic stem cell transplantation. MiXCR, applied by TCRdb to the RT-PCR reads, yields one record per CDR3 protein. The table records about a million distinct CDR3 sequences, roughly 18% of them present only once. The specimen was blood, either unsorted or a sorted T cell fraction (not recorded which). V is TRBV15 and J is TRBJ2-1; 8 positions match TRBD1. The TCR originated in a human donor who was either an allogeneic HSCT recipient or a stem cell or donor lymphocyte infusion donor (not recorded which). It is not recorded whose cells these are; they may come from a transplant donor. CDR3 DNA: TGTGCCACCAGCAGATACGACAGGGGACGATACAATGAGCAGTTCTTC. Encoded protein: CATSRYDRGRYNEQFF. The variable domain in full, with the rest retrieved from reference TRBV15 and TRBJ2-1, is DAMVIQNPRYQVTQFGKPVTLSCSQTLNHNVMYWYQQKSSQAPKLLFHYYDKDFNNEADTPDNFQSRRPNTSFCFLDIRSPGLGDTAMYLCATSRYDRGRYNEQFFGPGTRLTVL.